This T cell receptor beta chain was retrieved from a study of blood T cell repertoires in COVID-19. Turning to the study itself: There were acute and convalescent COVID-19 samples, and they came from the United States, Italy and Spain. From T cells, B-cell-depleted T cells, or PBMCs came the material, which was cDNA or gDNA.

The CDR3 sequence is 14 residues long. Germline V gives CDR1 SGHAT, CDR2 FQNNGV. V lost 0 bases and J lost 9, with 12 bases in between. Source study methods: Nucleated cell number was recorded as an estimate derived from reference gene primer amplification. The data were produced by immunoSEQ multiplex PCR, yet TCRdb's version contains in-frame clones alone and is incomplete. V and J calls and clone size are given by that table; D and trimming were obtained from the DNA. The sample gives around 190,000 clones, approximately 87% of which show up once; roughly 20% is in the top ten. This clone appeared a few times.

Sequenced sample: peripheral blood. This TCR was recovered from a man in his 70s with active or convalescent COVID-19. The rearrangement uses TRBV11-2 and TRBJ2-1, with D perhaps TRBD2 (6 bases). CDR3 nucleotides: TGTGCCAGCAGCTTAGAGGCGGGGATGGGTGAGCAGTTCTTC. Its translation is CASSLEAGMGEQFF.